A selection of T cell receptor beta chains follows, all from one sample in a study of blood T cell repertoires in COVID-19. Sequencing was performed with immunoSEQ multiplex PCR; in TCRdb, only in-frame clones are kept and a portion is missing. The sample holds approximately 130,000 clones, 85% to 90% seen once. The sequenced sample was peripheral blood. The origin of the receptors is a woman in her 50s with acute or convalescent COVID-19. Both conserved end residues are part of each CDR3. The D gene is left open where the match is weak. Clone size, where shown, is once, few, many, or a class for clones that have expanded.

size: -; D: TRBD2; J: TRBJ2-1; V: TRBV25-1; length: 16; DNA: TGTGCCAGCAGCCCGTCCCTAGCGGAGGGGTACAATGAGCAGTTCTTC; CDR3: CASSPSLAEGYNEQFF
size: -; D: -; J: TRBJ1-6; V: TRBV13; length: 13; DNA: TGTGCCAGCAGCTCCCTGGACAGTTCACCCCTCCACTTT; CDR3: CASSSLDSSPLHF
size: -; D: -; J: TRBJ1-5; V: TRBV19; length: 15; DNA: TGTGCCAGTAGTATAAGCGTACGGGGTGACCAGCCCCAGCATTTT; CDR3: CASSISVRGDQPQHF
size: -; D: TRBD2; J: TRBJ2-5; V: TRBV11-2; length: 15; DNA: TGTGCCAGCAGCTTAGTAGTGGGGGGGATGGAGACCCAGTACTTC; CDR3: CASSLVVGGMETQYF
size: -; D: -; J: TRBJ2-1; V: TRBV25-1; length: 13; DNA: TGTGCCAGCAGACAGGGAGCCTACAATGAGCAGTTCTTC; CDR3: CASRQGAYNEQFF
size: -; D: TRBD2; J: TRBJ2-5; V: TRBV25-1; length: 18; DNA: TGTGCCAGCAGTGACCTTAGCGGGGGGCTATGGTTCCAAGAGACCCAGTACTTC; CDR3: CASSDLSGGLWFQETQYF
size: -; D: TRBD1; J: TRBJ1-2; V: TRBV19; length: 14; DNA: TGTGCCAGTACCCACCATGAGGGGGCGGATGGCTACACCTTC; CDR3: CASTHHEGADGYTF
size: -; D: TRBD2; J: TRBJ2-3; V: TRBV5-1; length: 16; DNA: TGCGCCAGCAGCTCCGAGGGGCGGGGGGTGGCAGATACGCAGTATTTT; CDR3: CASSSEGRGVADTQYF
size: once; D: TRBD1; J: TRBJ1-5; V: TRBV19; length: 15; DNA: TGTGCCAGTAGGCCGGGACAGGGTTCCAATCAGCCCCAGCATTTT; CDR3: CASRPGQGSNQPQHF
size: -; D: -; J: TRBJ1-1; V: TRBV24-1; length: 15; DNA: TGTGCCACCAGTGACCCCGACAGGTATCACACTGAAGCTTTCTTT; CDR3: CATSDPDRYHTEAFF
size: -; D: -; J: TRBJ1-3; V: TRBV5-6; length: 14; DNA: TGTGCCAGCAGCTTGGGAGGGAAAGGAAACACCATATATTTT; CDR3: CASSLGGKGNTIYF
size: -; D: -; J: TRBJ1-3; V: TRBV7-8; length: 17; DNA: TGTGCCAGCAGCTTAGTGGGGACACAGAGCTCTGGAAACACCATATATTTT; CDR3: CASSLVGTQSSGNTIYF
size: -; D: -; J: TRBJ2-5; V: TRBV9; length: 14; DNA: TGTGCCAGCAGCCCACAGGGAGGGATGGAGACCCAGTACTTC; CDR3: CASSPQGGMETQYF
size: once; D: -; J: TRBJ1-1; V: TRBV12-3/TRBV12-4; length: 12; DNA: TGTGCCAGCAGTTTCGGCGGCACTGAAGCTTTCTTT; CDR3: CASSFGGTEAFF
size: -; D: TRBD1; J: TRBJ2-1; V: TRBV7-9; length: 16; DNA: TGTGCCAGCAGCGGATCCGGGACAGGGAACTACAATGAGCAGTTCTTC; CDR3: CASSGSGTGNYNEQFF
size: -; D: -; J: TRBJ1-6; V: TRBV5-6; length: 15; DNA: TGTGCCAGCAGCTTGACCCAGGGGAAGGATTCACCCCTCCACTTT; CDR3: CASSLTQGKDSPLHF
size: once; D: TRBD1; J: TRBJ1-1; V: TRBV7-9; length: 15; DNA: TGTGCCAGCAGCTATATAACAGGGGTCAACACTGAAGCTTTCTTT; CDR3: CASSYITGVNTEAFF
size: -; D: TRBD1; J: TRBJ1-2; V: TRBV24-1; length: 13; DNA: TGTGCCACCAGTGATGGACAGGGGTATGGCTACACCTTC; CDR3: CATSDGQGYGYTF
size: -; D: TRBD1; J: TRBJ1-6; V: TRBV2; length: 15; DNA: TGTGCCAGCAGTGCCCGACAGGGGTATAATTCACCCCTCCACTTT; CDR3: CASSARQGYNSPLHF
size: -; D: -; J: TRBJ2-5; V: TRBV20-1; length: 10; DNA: TGCAGTGCCTATGAAGAGACCCAGTACTTC; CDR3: CSAYEETQYF
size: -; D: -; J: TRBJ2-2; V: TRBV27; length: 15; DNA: TGTGCCAGCAGCCCTCTCAGCGGAATCACCGGGGAGCTGTTTTTT; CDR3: CASSPLSGITGELFF
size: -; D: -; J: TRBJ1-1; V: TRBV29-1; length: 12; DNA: TGCAGCGTCAAATCCGGAGCCCACGAAGCTTTCTTT; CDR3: CSVKSGAHEAFF
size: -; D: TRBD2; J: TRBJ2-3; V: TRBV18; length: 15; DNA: TGTGCCAGCTCACCACCGGGACTAAGCACAGATACGCAGTATTTT; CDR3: CASSPPGLSTDTQYF
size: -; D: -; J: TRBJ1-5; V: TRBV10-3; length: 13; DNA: TGTGCCATCAGCGGAGGCGGCAATCAGCCCCAGCATTTT; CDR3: CAISGGGNQPQHF
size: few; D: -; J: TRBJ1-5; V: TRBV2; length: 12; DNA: TGTGCCAGCAGCCCCAGGAGCGGGTCCCAGCATTTT; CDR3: CASSPRSGSQHF
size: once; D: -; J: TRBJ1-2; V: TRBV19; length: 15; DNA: TGTGCCAGTAGTATCCCGGGGATCCCTAACTATGGCTACACCTTC; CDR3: CASSIPGIPNYGYTF
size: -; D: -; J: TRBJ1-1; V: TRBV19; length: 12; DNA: TGTGCCAGTAGCGACAGGAACACTGAAGCTTTCTTT; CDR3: CASSDRNTEAFF
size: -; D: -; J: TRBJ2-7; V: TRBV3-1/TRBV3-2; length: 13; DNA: TGTGCCAGCAGCCCACGTCTAGGAGGCGAGCAGTACTTC; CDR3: CASSPRLGGEQYF
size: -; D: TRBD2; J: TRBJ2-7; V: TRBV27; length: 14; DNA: TGTGCCAGCAGTTCCCGCGGGCGGGGGGCGGAGCAGTACTTC; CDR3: CASSSRGRGAEQYF
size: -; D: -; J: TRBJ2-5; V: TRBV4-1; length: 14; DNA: TGCGCCAGCAGCCAGTCTGGTCTTTTCGGGACCCAGTACTTC; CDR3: CASSQSGLFGTQYF
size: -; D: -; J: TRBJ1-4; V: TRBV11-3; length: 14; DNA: TGTGCCAGCAGCTTGGGGGGGCCCGGTGAAAAACTGTTTTTT; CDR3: CASSLGGPGEKLFF
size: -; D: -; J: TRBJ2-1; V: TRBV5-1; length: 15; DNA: TGCGCCAGCAGCTTAAATAGGGGGTCCTACAATGAGCAGTTCTTC; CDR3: CASSLNRGSYNEQFF
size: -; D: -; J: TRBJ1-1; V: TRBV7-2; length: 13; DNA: TGTGCCAGCAGCGTCGGGCGGGACACTGAAGCTTTCTTT; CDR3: CASSVGRDTEAFF
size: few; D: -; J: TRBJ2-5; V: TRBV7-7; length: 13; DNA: TGTGCCAGCGGCACCGAACCCCATAAGACCCAGTACTTC; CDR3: CASGTEPHKTQYF
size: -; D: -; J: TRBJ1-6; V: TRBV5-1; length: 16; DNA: TGCGCCAGCAGCCTTTTGGGGGGACGTGATGGTTCACCCCTCCACTTT; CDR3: CASSLLGGRDGSPLHF
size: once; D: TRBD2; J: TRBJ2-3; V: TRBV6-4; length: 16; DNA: TGTGCCAGCAGAAGACTAGCGGGGGGACGGAGAGATACGCAGTATTTT; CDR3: CASRRLAGGRRDTQYF
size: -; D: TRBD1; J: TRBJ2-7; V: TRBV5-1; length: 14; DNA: TGCGCCAGCACCCCGACAGGGGATACCTACGAGCAGTACTTC; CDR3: CASTPTGDTYEQYF
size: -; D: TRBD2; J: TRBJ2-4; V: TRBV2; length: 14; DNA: TGTGCCAGCACCGGAGCGGGGGCCAAAAACATTCAGTACTTC; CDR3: CASTGAGAKNIQYF
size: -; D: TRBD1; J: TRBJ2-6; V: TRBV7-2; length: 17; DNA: TGTGCCAGCAGCTTAGTGACAGGGGGCTCTGGGGCCAACGTCCTGACTTTC; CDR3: CASSLVTGGSGANVLTF
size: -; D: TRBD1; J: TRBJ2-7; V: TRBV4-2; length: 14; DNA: TGTGCCAGCAGCCAAGGGGACAGGAACTACGAGCAGTACTTC; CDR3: CASSQGDRNYEQYF
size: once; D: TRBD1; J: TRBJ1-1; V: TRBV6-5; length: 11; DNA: TGTGCCAGCAGTTCGGGACAGAGTTCTTTCTTT; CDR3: CASSSGQSSFF
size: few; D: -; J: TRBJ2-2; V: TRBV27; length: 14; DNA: TGTGCCAGCAGTTTGGGGCGGTACACCGGGGAGCTGTTTTTT; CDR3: CASSLGRYTGELFF
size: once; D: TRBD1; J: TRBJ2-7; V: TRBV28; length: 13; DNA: TGTGCCAGCTCCGGGACAGGACTTTATGAGCAGTACTTC; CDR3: CASSGTGLYEQYF
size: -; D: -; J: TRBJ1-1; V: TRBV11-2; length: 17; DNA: TGTGCCAGCAGCCCCCTCCTTAGACGGGATTTGCACACTGAAGCTTTCTTT; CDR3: CASSPLLRRDLHTEAFF
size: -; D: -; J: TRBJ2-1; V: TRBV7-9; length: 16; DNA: TGTGCCAGCAGCTCGATCACGGGAGCCAACTACAATGAGCAGTTCTTC; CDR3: CASSSITGANYNEQFF
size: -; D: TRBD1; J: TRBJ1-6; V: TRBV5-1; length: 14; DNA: TGCGCCAGCAGCTTTGAGGGACAGAATTCACCCCTCCACTTT; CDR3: CASSFEGQNSPLHF
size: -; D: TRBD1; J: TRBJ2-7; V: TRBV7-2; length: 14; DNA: TGTGCCAGCAGCACCGGGACAGGGACCTACGAGCAGTACTTC; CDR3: CASSTGTGTYEQYF
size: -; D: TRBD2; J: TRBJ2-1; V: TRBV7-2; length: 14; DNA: TGTGCCAGCAGCCGGGACTACCTGGACAATGAGCAGTTCTTC; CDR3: CASSRDYLDNEQFF
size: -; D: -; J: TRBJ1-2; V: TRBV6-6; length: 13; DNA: TGTGCCAGCAGCCACGGGGGATACTATGGCTACACCTTC; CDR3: CASSHGGYYGYTF
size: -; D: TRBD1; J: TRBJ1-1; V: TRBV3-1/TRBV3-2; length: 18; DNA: TGTGCCAGCAGCCAAGGTTGGGACAGGGTCCTCAGAGGTTTTGAAGCTTTCTTT; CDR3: CASSQGWDRVLRGFEAFF